Presented here are 20 T cell receptor beta chains from one specimen sequenced in a study of T cell clonality in common variable immunodeficiency. Whole-study results and caveats: Reportedly, TCR beta sequences from common variable immunodeficiency showed fewer deletions and N-nucleotide insertions.

Antigens for these TCRs are unknown. Clones were sequenced by immunoSEQ multiplex PCR, and TCRdb holds only the in-frame ones, with some missing. Sampling found some 28,000 clones, none seen once. Sequencing input: peripheral blood mononuclear cells. The source of these receptors is a human donor with common variable immunodeficiency.

For this clone: The CDR3 end is not reached by the read, which stops 3 residues before it; the germline J gene fills it in. The chain is built from TRBV20-1 and TRBJ1-2; possible D gene TRBD1, 5 bases. The CDR3 contains 13 residues. V was trimmed by 5 bases and J by 4 bases, leaving 14 bases between them. Germline-derived CDR1 and CDR2 are DFQATT and SNEGSKA (reference sequence). Here the CDR3 reads CSAPAGTSYGYTF. The DNA read from the CDR3 is TGCAGTGCTCCCGCGGGGACTTCCTATGGC.

As for this clone: Coverage ceases 3 residues before the CDR3 finishes, and the germline J gene fills in the end. This chain links TRBV19 with TRBJ1-2; no reliable D call. CDR1 LNHDA and CDR2 SQIVND come from the germline V gene (reference sequence). The V end was cut by 5 bases, the J end by 5 bases, with 15 bases between. The CDR3 extends over 14 amino acids. CDR3 region: CASSLSTASYGYTF. The part of the CDR3 DNA that was read is TGTGCCAGTAGTCTGAGTACAGCTTCGTATGGC.

This clone came up a few times. CDR3 bases read: TGTGCCAGCATTGCGGGGAGCGGGGGGGCCTATGAG. Its protein product is CASIAGSGGAYE. The CDR3 reads in full as CASIAGSGGAYEQFF. The rearrangement uses TRBV7-2 and TRBJ2-1, with 10 bases identical to TRBD2. From the germline J gene comes the end of the CDR3, since the read stops 3 residues before it. The germline gives CDR1 SGHTA, CDR2 FQGNSA. V lost 7 bases to trimming and J lost 8 bases; unmatched junction nucleotides: 11. The CDR3 contains 15 residues.

This clone was seen a handful of times. The read halts 3 residues ahead of the CDR3 end, with the missing end drawn from the germline J gene. The chain has TRBV18 and TRBJ2-2; TRBD1 matches 9 bases. Germline CDR1 KGHSH, CDR2 LQKENI. Trimming cost V 3 bases and J 4 bases; bases outside gene matches: 3. This CDR3 has 15 amino acids. Incomplete CDR3 DNA: TGTGCCAGCTCACCCGAACAGGGGGCCACCGGGGAG. Its translation: CASSPEQGATGE. The full-length CDR3 reads as CASSPEQGATGELFF. Full variable domain (remainder filled in from reference TRBV18 and TRBJ2-2): NAGVMQNPRHLVRRRGQEARLRCSPMKGHSHVYWYRQLPEEGLKFMVYLQKENIIDESGMPKERFSAEFPKEGPSILRIQQVVRGDSAAYFCASSPEQGATGELFFGEGSRLTVL.

Concerning this clone itself: The sequenced fragment ends 3 residues before the CDR3 boundary, so the rest is inferred from the germline J gene. The V call is TRBV5-1, the J call TRBJ1-6, with 8 bases identical to TRBD1. Germline V gene sequence: CDR1 SGHRS, CDR2 YFSETQ. J was trimmed by 4 bases and V by 6 bases; bases with no gene match: 15. This CDR3 contains 18 residues. The CDR3 loop is CASTPGQGTGHYNSPLHF. The sequenced CDR3 bases are TGCGCCAGCACCCCCGGTCAGGGGACAGGCCATTATAATTCACCC.

The table lists this clone with many counts. The CDR3 here is CAISDGISADTQYF. The CDR3 DNA, read in part, is TGTGCCATCAGTGATGGGATTAGCGCGGATACG. The chain couples TRBV10-3 to TRBJ2-3, with a tentative D call TRBD2 (5 bases). The sequence runs out 3 residues before the end of the CDR3; the remainder is reconstructed from the germline J gene. The CDR3 consists of 14 residues. V lost 3 bases, J lost 6 bases, and 13 bases lay in between. Germline loops: CDR1 ENHRY, CDR2 SYGVKD.

For this clone: The read gets to within 3 residues of the CDR3 end, and the germline J gene fills in the rest. The chain combines TRBV6-2 or TRBV6-3 with TRBJ2-2, with 10 bases lining up with TRBD1. CDR1 is MNHEY and CDR2 is SVGEGT in the germline V gene. CDR3 length: 14 amino acids. Unmatched junction bases numbered 4, after V lost 6 bases and J lost 6 bases. CDR3 DNA (partial): TGTGCCAGCAGGACAGGGGGCTCTGCCGGGGAG. It translates to CASRTGGSAGE. The entire CDR3 sequence reads CASRTGGSAGELFF.

This clone was recorded many times. The sequenced fragment ends 3 residues before the CDR3 boundary, so the rest is inferred from the germline J gene. The chain recombines TRBV5-1 with TRBJ2-2; TRBD2 is a possible D gene (6 bases). CDR3 size: 17 residues. V lost 8 bases and J 0 bases, leaving 20 bases between the germline ends. The V gene's germline CDR1 is SGHRS and CDR2 YFSETQ. The sequenced part of the CDR3 DNA is TGCGCCAGTCAAAGGGACTCGCAAAACCCGAACACCGGGGAG. This sequence encodes CASQRDSQNPNTGE. The complete CDR3 reads CASQRDSQNPNTGELFF. The full variable domain, its missing parts supplied by reference TRBV5-1 and TRBJ2-2, is KAGVTQTPRYLIKTRGQQVTLSCSPISGHRSVSWYQQTPGQGLQFLFEYFSETQRNKGNFPGRFSGRQFSNSRSEMNVSTLELGDSALYLCASQRDSQNPNTGELFFGEGSRLTVL.

About this clone itself: With the read ending 3 residues before the CDR3 end, the germline J gene is used to fill in that end. The chain couples TRBV6-2 or TRBV6-3 to TRBJ2-7, with 12 nucleotides matching TRBD2. V shed 6 bases and J 6 bases; nucleotides not matched to a gene: 15. The CDR3 is 17 amino acids. CDR1 MNHEY and CDR2 SVGEGT come from the germline V gene. CDR3 DNA, as far as it was read: TGTGCCAGCAGCCCCTACCTAGCGGGGGGGCCCTTGTCCGAG. It translates to CASSPYLAGGPLSE. The entire CDR3 is CASSPYLAGGPLSEQYF.

This clone was observed a handful of times. Coverage ceases 3 residues before the CDR3 finishes, and the germline J gene fills in the end. The chain uses TRBV2 and TRBJ2-3, with D maybe TRBD2 (7 bases). Trimming left V 6 bases short and J 3 bases short, with 16 bases between. CDR3 size: 15 residues. Germline V gene lookup returns CDR1 SNHLY and CDR2 FYNNEI. The CDR3 loop is CASRLRGAKTDTQYF. CDR3 DNA (partial): TGTGCCAGCAGACTACGGGGGGCGAAAACAGATACG.

This clone has a handful of counts. The CDR3 end falls 3 residues outside the read, so it is completed with the germline J gene. The chain links TRBV18 to TRBJ1-2; no reliable D call. The ends were cut back, 4 bases at V and 7 bases at J, with 13 bases in the middle. CDR3 size: 13 residues. The V gene's germline CDR1 is KGHSH and CDR2 LQKENI. The CDR3: CASSHDKSAGYTF. The sequenced part of the CDR3 DNA is TGTGCCAGCTCACACGACAAGTCGGCTGGC.

Ten or more counts support this clone. Coverage ceases 3 residues before the CDR3 finishes, and the germline J gene fills in the end. Other DNA variants within this sample encode the same CDR3. This sequence joins TRBV19 and TRBJ2-2; the D is unclear. Trimming cost V 1 base and J 1 base, with 4 bases left between them. This CDR3 has 14 residues. The germline gives CDR1 LNHDA, CDR2 SQIVND (reference sequence). The sequenced part of the CDR3 DNA is TGTGCCAGTAGTATAGCAGGGAACACCGGGGAG. Residues: CASSIAGNTGE. The full-length CDR3 reads as CASSIAGNTGELFF.

There are a few counts of this clone. The read finishes 3 residues shy of the CDR3 end, and the germline J gene is used to complete it. This sequence joins TRBV18 and TRBJ1-5, with unresolved D. Trimming took 2 bases from V and 7 from J, leaving 6 bases between them. Germline CDR1 reads KGHSH; CDR2 reads LQKENI. The length of the CDR3 is 12 residues. Partial CDR3 DNA: TGTGCCAGCTCACCAGCGTCCCAGCCC. Amino acids: CASSPASQP. The whole CDR3 reads CASSPASQPQHF.

This clone appeared many times. The read stops 3 residues short of the end of the CDR3; the missing end is completed from the germline J gene. The chain carries TRBV10-1 and TRBJ2-1, with D uncertain. This CDR3 comprises 11 residues. Germline V gene data show CDR1 as WNHNN and CDR2 as SYGVQD (reference sequence). The V end lost 5 bases, the J end lost 9 bases, and 8 bases lay between the germline ends. The covered CDR3 bases are TGCGCCAGCAGTTCAGTTGGTGAG. Translating gives CASSSVGE. The CDR3 reads in full as CASSSVGEQFF.

As for this clone: The read stops 3 residues short of the end of the CDR3; the missing end is completed from the germline J gene. V is TRBV7-3 and J is TRBJ2-5; possible D gene TRBD2, 7 bases. Trimming cost V 1 base and J 2 bases, with 14 bases left between them. In germline, CDR1 is SGHTA, CDR2 FQGTGA. This CDR3 is 16 amino acids long. The sequenced CDR3 bases are TGTGCCAGCAGCTTAATAGGGAGGGGGGGGCAAGAGACC. It specifies CASSLIGRGGQET. The complete CDR3 protein is CASSLIGRGGQETQYF. Looking up the rest from reference TRBV7-3 and TRBJ2-5 gives the full variable domain: GAGVSQTPSNKVTEKGKYVELRCDPISGHTALYWYRQSLGQGPEFLIYFQGTGAADDSGLPNDRFFAVRPEGSVSTLKIQRTERGDSAVYLCASSLIGRGGQETQYFGPGTRLLVL.

This clone was seen a few times. The read ends 3 residues before the CDR3 terminus; that terminus is restored from the germline J gene. V and J are TRBV7-2 and TRBJ1-1, with 7 bases that match TRBD1. Germline V gene data show CDR1 as SGHTA and CDR2 as FQGNSA. The CDR3 contains 14 residues. With V trimmed by 3 bases and J by 4 bases, 5 bases remained unmatched. The DNA read from the CDR3 is TGTGCCAGCAGCTTTAGACAGGGTGGCACTGAA. Translating it yields CASSFRQGGTE. The full CDR3 reads CASSFRQGGTEAFF.

This clone was seen at least ten times. The read terminates 3 residues ahead of where the CDR3 ends, so the germline J gene completes it. The chain uses TRBV2 and TRBJ2-5, with TRBD1 identical over 7 bases. Germline CDR1 reads SNHLY; CDR2 reads FYNNEI. Germline trimming cut 6 bases from V and 5 bases from J; bases unmatched to any gene: 12. The length of the CDR3 is 15 residues. The CDR3 loop reads CASRQGDTFVETQYF. CDR3 DNA (partial): TGTGCCAGCAGGCAGGGGGATACGTTTGTGGAGACC. Variable domain in full (rest from reference TRBV2 and TRBJ2-5): EPEVTQTPSHQVTQMGQEVILRCVPISNHLYFYWYRQILGQKVEFLVSFYNNEISEKSEIFDDQFSVERPDGSNFTLKIRSTKLEDSAMYFCASRQGDTFVETQYFGPGTRLLVL.

This clone appeared a few times. The read falls 3 residues short of the CDR3 end, and the missing part is taken from the germline J gene. The gene calls are TRBV7-8 and TRBJ2-7; 10 bases align to TRBD2. CDR1 SGHVS and CDR2 FQNEAQ come from the germline V gene. V trimming: 1 base; J trimming: 4 bases; junction bases outside the gene matches: 1. The CDR3 totals 14 residues. The sequenced part of the CDR3 DNA is TGTGCCAGCAGCTTAGAGCGGGGGGGGTACGAG. Encoded protein: CASSLERGGYE. The whole CDR3 is CASSLERGGYEQYF.

This clone was counted between two and nine times. Coverage ceases 3 residues before the CDR3 finishes, and the germline J gene fills in the end. This sequence joins TRBV6-2 or TRBV6-3 and TRBJ2-6, with D possibly being TRBD1 (5 bases). The CDR3 loop spans 17 amino acids. V was trimmed by 5 bases and J by 0 bases, leaving 14 bases between them. Germline V gene lookup returns CDR1 MNHEY and CDR2 SVGEGT. CDR3 bases read: TGTGCCAGCAGTCGCCTCAGGGCCAACTCTGGGGCCAACGTC. Amino acids: CASSRLRANSGANV. The entire CDR3 protein is CASSRLRANSGANVLTF.

Details on this clone: With the read ending 3 residues before the CDR3 end, the germline J gene is used to fill in that end. The V and J genes are TRBV2 and TRBJ2-2; D not resolved. Per the germline V gene, CDR1 is SNHLY and CDR2 is FYNNEI. With 6 bases removed from V and 1 base from J, the gap between germline ends came to 9 bases. The CDR3 totals 14 residues. CDR3 loop: CASRRNGNTGELFF. Partial CDR3 DNA: TGTGCCAGCAGGCGGAATGGGAACACCGGGGAG.